The source of this T cell receptor beta chain is a study of blood T cell repertoires in COVID-19. The CDR3 is 13 amino acids. The V end was cut by 1 base, the J end by 6 bases, with 10 bases between. Only in-frame clones appear in the TCRdb table, and some are missing; sequencing was by immunoSEQ multiplex PCR. This sample has a few hundred thousand clones; 70% to 90% occur once, and the top ten carry about a tenth. The sequence was obtained from a middle-aged man who had recovered from COVID-19. Sequencing used PBMCs or T cells enriched from blood (not recorded which). V usage is TRBV12-3 or TRBV12-4 and J usage is TRBJ2-7; perhaps TRBD1 as D (6 bases). The DNA of the CDR3 is TGTGCCAGCAGTTTAGGTGGCAGGGGCGAGCAGTACTTC. Protein product: CASSLGGRGEQYF.